The clone carrying this T cell receptor (beta chain) was seen only a few times. Its antigen remains unknown. These data are taken from a study of cytomegalovirus exposure and HLA in healthy donors. Whole-study results and caveats: Per published accounts, TCR beta sequences correctly predicted the HLA-A and HLA-B alleles of most subjects. Across HLA loci, a later analysis found differing TCR association rates, with DRB1 most and HLA-C fewest.

Germline V lookup: CDR1 SNHLY, CDR2 FYNNEI. The CDR3 extends over 15 amino acids. With V trimmed by 6 bases and J by 1 base, 4 bases remained unmatched. PCR primers comprised 60 Vbeta and 13 Jbeta primers. Sequenced by immunoSEQ multiplex PCR; TCRdb stores in-frame clones only, minus some. The sample has approximately 160,000 clones; 60% to 85% are singletons. The chain couples TRBV2 to TRBJ2-1; 9 positions match TRBD2. The sample taken for sequencing was PBMCs. The TCR sequence derives from a female donor in good health and CMV-seronegative. CDR3 amino acids: CASRPLAGSYNEQFF. For the CDR3, the DNA is TGTGCCAGCAGGCCTCTAGCGGGATCCTACAATGAGCAGTTCTTC. Drawing the rest from reference TRBV2 and TRBJ2-1, the complete variable domain is EPEVTQTPSHQVTQMGQEVILRCVPISNHLYFYWYRQILGQKVEFLVSFYNNEISEKSEIFDDQFSVERPDGSNFTLKIRSTKLEDSAMYFCASRPLAGSYNEQFFGPGTRLTVL.